What follows describes a single T cell receptor beta chain. Its antigen is as yet unknown. V dropped 6 bases and J dropped 1; count of bases not matched to a gene: 6. Germline CDR1 and CDR2: MDHEN and SYDVKM. The CDR3 spans 15 residues. The sample belongs to a study of cytomegalovirus exposure and HLA in healthy donors. At the level of the study: An early release of data contained 75 million to 100 million unique TCRs, which came from HLA-typed donors.

It was with 60 Vbeta and 13 Jbeta primers that the PCR ran. The repertoire was sequenced with immunoSEQ multiplex PCR; TCRdb's copy has only in-frame clones and lacks some. The table shows roughly 170,000 clones, with 84% occurring only once. Study-wide results and limits: Relative to equally common others, HLA-associated TCR beta chains showed greater clonal expansion in a later analysis. Over 15,000 TCR beta sequences were associated with HLA alleles at 0.05 false discovery rate in a later analysis.

This clonotype was obtained from a girl aged 2 to 10 in good health and CMV-seropositive. The rearrangement links TRBV28 to TRBJ2-1; TRBD2 matches at 7 bases. The sequencing input was PBMCs. The CDR3 here is CASSHLAESYNEQFF. DNA of the CDR3: TGTGCCAGCAGCCATCTAGCGGAGTCCTACAATGAGCAGTTCTTC.